This is a list of T cell receptor beta chains from one sample in a study of spatial heterogeneity in lung cancer. TCRdb reprocessed the 5' RACE reads via MiXCR and lists one record per CDR3 protein. This repertoire shows some 50,000 distinct CDR3 sequences, about 11% found once; its top ten account for roughly 45%. The sequenced sample was PBMCs, obtained at surgery. All receptors derive from a female donor with early-stage non-small cell lung cancer. CDR3s include the opening cysteine and the closing phenylalanine or tryptophan. The order of the fields is clone size, J gene, D gene, V gene, CDR3 protein, CDR3 DNA. The D gene is left open where the match is weak. Rows give clone size only sometimes, using once, few, many, or a class for an expanded clone.

few TRBJ1-2 NA TRBV5-1 CASNEGSVNYGYTF TGCGCCAGCAACGAGGGAAGCGTTAACTATGGCTACACCTTC
NA TRBJ2-1 NA TRBV6-2/TRBV6-3 CASLSRGGSYNEQFF TGTGCCAGTCTTTCTAGGGGGGGTTCCTACAATGAGCAGTTCTTC
once TRBJ1-4 TRBD1 TRBV7-2 CASSLGSRQGGKLFF TGTGCCAGCAGCTTAGGATCGCGACAGGGTGGAAAACTGTTTTTT
many TRBJ1-6 TRBD1 TRBV5-1 CASSEGQGSNSPLHF TGCGCCAGCAGCGAGGGACAGGGGTCCAATTCACCCCTCCACTTT
few TRBJ2-1 TRBD1 TRBV4-1 CASSQEIGQGVYEQFF TGCGCCAGCAGCCAAGAAATCGGACAGGGGGTCTATGAGCAGTTCTTC
few TRBJ2-3 NA TRBV18 CASSPSASTDTQYF TGTGCCAGCTCACCATCCGCTAGCACAGATACGCAGTATTTT
NA TRBJ1-4 NA TRBV27 CASSYATNEKLFF TGTGCCAGCAGCTATGCAACTAATGAAAAACTGTTTTTT
many TRBJ2-7 TRBD1 TRBV28 CASSLFPRTGQLHNYEQYF TGTGCCAGCAGTTTATTCCCCCGGACAGGCCAACTCCACAACTACGAGCAGTACTTC
NA TRBJ2-3 TRBD2 TRBV2 CASRGTSGASTDTQYF TGTGCCAGCAGGGGGACTAGCGGGGCTAGCACAGATACGCAGTATTTT
NA TRBJ2-1 TRBD2 TRBV6-5 CASSYPSGSGYNEQFF TGTGCCAGCAGTTACCCGAGCGGGAGCGGCTACAATGAGCAGTTCTTC
few TRBJ2-7 TRBD2 TRBV6-6 CATRSRGETYEQYF TGTGCCACCCGGAGTCGGGGGGAAACCTACGAGCAGTACTTC
NA TRBJ2-2 NA TRBV12-3/TRBV12-4 CASSLVPGQRTGRTNTGELFF TGTGCCAGCAGTTTAGTACCGGGCCAGAGAACGGGGCGAACGAACACCGGGGAGCTGTTTTTT
NA TRBJ2-1 TRBD1 TRBV12-3/TRBV12-4 CASSPGTVNEQFF TGTGCCAGCAGTCCAGGGACAGTCAATGAGCAGTTCTTC
NA TRBJ2-5 NA TRBV7-2 CASSQSGPQETQYF TGTGCCAGCAGCCAGAGTGGACCCCAAGAGACCCAGTACTTC
NA TRBJ2-1 NA TRBV19 CASSIRGSYNEQFF TGTGCCAGTAGTATACGGGGGAGCTACAATGAGCAGTTCTTC
many TRBJ1-1 NA TRBV7-2 CASSLDVRNTEAFF TGTGCCAGCAGCTTAGATGTCAGGAACACTGAAGCTTTCTTT
NA TRBJ2-5 TRBD2 TRBV5-1 CASSWTSGGVQETQYF TGCGCCAGCAGCTGGACTAGCGGGGGTGTCCAAGAGACCCAGTACTTC
few TRBJ1-4 NA TRBV14 CASSHRRATNEKLFF TGTGCCAGCAGCCATCGTAGGGCCACTAATGAAAAACTGTTTTTT
few TRBJ2-5 NA TRBV19 CASSQKRHLLETQYF TGTGCCAGTAGCCAGAAGAGGCACCTCCTGGAGACCCAGTACTTC
few TRBJ2-3 NA TRBV12-3/TRBV12-4 CASRVSPPDTQYF TGTGCCAGCAGGGTTTCCCCCCCAGATACGCAGTATTTT
many TRBJ2-1 TRBD2 TRBV6-2/TRBV6-3 CASSSRTSGGGDEQFF TGTGCCAGCAGTTCCAGGACTAGCGGGGGGGGCGATGAGCAGTTCTTC
few TRBJ2-5 NA TRBV11-2 CASSFNGGQETQYF TGTGCCAGCAGCTTTAATGGCGGGCAAGAGACCCAGTACTTC
few TRBJ2-7 NA TRBV7-9 CASSHLTAYEQYF TGTGCCAGCAGCCATCTGACGGCCTACGAGCAGTACTTC
few TRBJ1-5 NA TRBV12-3/TRBV12-4 CASSAGTVDNQPQHF TGTGCCAGCAGCGCCGGGACGGTGGACAATCAGCCCCAGCATTTT
many TRBJ2-7 NA TRBV3-1 CASSLQGSYEQYF TGTGCCAGCAGCCTTCAGGGGTCCTACGAGCAGTACTTC
NA TRBJ1-2 TRBD1 TRBV6-6 CASSYSTGVDGYTF TGTGCCAGCAGTTACAGTACAGGGGTGGATGGCTACACCTTC
many TRBJ1-1 NA TRBV18 CASSPGGAWVEAFF TGTGCCAGCTCACCGGGGGGCGCGTGGGTGGAAGCTTTCTTT
few TRBJ1-1 TRBD1 TRBV5-1 CASSRDSSSNTEAFF TGCGCCAGCAGCAGGGACAGCTCCTCGAACACTGAAGCTTTCTTT
NA TRBJ2-7 NA TRBV12-3/TRBV12-4 CASSLNWGEQYF TGTGCCAGCAGTTTAAACTGGGGCGAGCAGTACTTC
NA TRBJ2-5 NA TRBV20-1 CSATLSGTYQETQYF TGCAGTGCCACCCTTAGCGGAACGTACCAAGAGACCCAGTACTTC
many TRBJ2-7 NA TRBV19 CASSMQGAGEQYF TGTGCCAGTAGTATGCAGGGAGCGGGCGAGCAGTACTTC
NA TRBJ1-1 NA TRBV7-2 CASSTSTGRNTEAFF TGTGCCAGCAGCACAAGTACAGGGAGGAACACTGAAGCTTTCTTT
NA TRBJ1-1 NA TRBV3-1 CASSQDLGGTEAFF TGTGCCAGCAGCCAAGATTTAGGGGGCACTGAAGCTTTCTTT
NA TRBJ2-3 NA TRBV3-1 CASSQDNDGVEDTQYF TGTGCCAGCAGCCAAGATAACGACGGGGTTGAAGATACGCAGTATTTT
few TRBJ2-5 TRBD2 TRBV5-1 CASSPPRGGIETQYF TGCGCCAGCAGCCCACCCCGCGGGGGGATAGAGACCCAGTACTTC